Below, 6 T cell receptor beta chains from the same sample are listed, as sequenced in a study of naive and memory T cell subsets. An equimolar mix of two oligonucleotides served as the beta constant-region primer for TRBC1 and TRBC2. The ligated cDNA underwent four PCR rounds using SP2 and nested alpha and beta constant-region primers. MiXCR, applied by TCRdb to the UMI-ligation and nested PCR reads, yields one record per CDR3 protein. Among 20,000 to 25,000 distinct CDR3 sequences listed, 7% to 10% were seen once. Sample: central memory CD8+ T cells from blood. These receptors all stem from a human donor in good health.

At least ten counts were recorded for this clonotype. V usage is TRBV12-3 or TRBV12-4 and J usage is TRBJ1-1; D remains unclear. The CDR3 length is 13 residues. V lost 5 bases and J lost 6, with 13 bases in between. CDR3: CASSQDRSPEAFF. In DNA form, the CDR3 reads TGTGCCAGCAGTCAGGACCGGAGCCCTGAAGCTTTCTTT.

This clonotype was observed a few times. The chain combines TRBV6-6 with TRBJ1-5; no clear D. Trimming left V 4 bases short and J 6 bases short, with 10 bases between. The CDR3 consists of 13 residues. CDR1 and CDR2 from the germline V gene are MNHNY and SVGAGI (reference sequence). The DNA for the CDR3 is TGTGCCAGCAGTTTGGGTGCCGGTCAGCCCCAGCATTTT. This encodes CASSLGAGQPQHF.

This clonotype was counted many times. This rearrangement joins TRBV10-2 to TRBJ2-1; D could derive from TRBD1 or TRBD2 (6 bases each). The germline gives CDR1 WSHSY, CDR2 SAAADI. The CDR3 extends over 13 amino acids. The germline V and J ends were trimmed by 10 bases and 8 bases, with 18 bases remaining between them. Here the CDR3 DNA reads TGCGCCACCGGGGGCCACGAGTGGGATGAGCAGTTCTTC. Translation: CATGGHEWDEQFF.

J is TRBJ1-2 and V is TRBV5-1; 7 positions match TRBD1. Germline V gives CDR1 SGHRS, CDR2 YFSETQ. The CDR3 is made up of 13 amino acids. V shed 4 bases and J 3 bases; nucleotides not matched to a gene: 3. DNA of the CDR3: TGCGCCAGCAGCCGACAGGGTGACTATGGCTACACCTTC. Its translation is CASSRQGDYGYTF.

V gene TRBV6-5 combines with J gene TRBJ2-5; 10 bases fit TRBD1. V lost 5 bases to trimming and J lost 1 base; unmatched junction nucleotides: 7. The CDR3 is made up of 16 amino acids. Germline values: CDR1 MNHEY, CDR2 SVGAGI. CDR3: CASSPGTGVSQETQYF. Here the CDR3 DNA reads TGTGCCAGCAGTCCAGGGACAGGGGTTTCCCAAGAGACCCAGTACTTC.

This clonotype was seen at least ten times. The chain is built from TRBV6-4 and TRBJ2-1; D ambiguous. The CDR3 runs 14 residues. The ends were cut back, 3 bases at V and 6 bases at J, with 12 bases in the middle. The V gene's germline CDR1 is MRHNA and CDR2 SNTAGT. The CDR3 is CASSDGSGSNEQFF. Written as DNA, the CDR3 is TGTGCCAGCAGTGATGGTAGTGGATCCAATGAGCAGTTCTTC.